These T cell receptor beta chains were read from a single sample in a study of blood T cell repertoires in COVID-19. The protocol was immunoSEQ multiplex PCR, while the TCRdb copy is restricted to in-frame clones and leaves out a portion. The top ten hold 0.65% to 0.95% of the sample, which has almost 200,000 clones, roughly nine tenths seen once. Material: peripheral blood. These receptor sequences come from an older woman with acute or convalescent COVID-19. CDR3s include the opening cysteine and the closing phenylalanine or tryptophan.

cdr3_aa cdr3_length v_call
CATSVGAGELFF 12 TRBV19
CASSPRGMSTDTQYF 15 TRBV7-9
CASSDSKAGVRLGQYF 16 TRBV6-4
CASRTDSPPLHF 12 TRBV6-5
CASSQWAGSGYGYTF 15 TRBV4-1
CASRAVDRGGSPLHF 15 TRBV6-5
CALRTAQSDTQYF 13 TRBV10-3
CASSPRTSGLLNEQFF 16 TRBV5-1
CASSILAGGLQETQYF 16 TRBV5-1
CASSSTGTGISNYGYTF 17 TRBV5-1
CASSVRSSRGYNEQFF 16 TRBV9
CASSLAGRLAYEQYF 15 TRBV7-8
CASSFGGLGEQYF 13 TRBV5-8
CASSQGARQGNQPQHF 16 TRBV3-1/TRBV3-2
CASSFRGQSSPLHF 14 TRBV7-2
CASNLDRVVSEQYF 14 TRBV6-5
CASSASSGVSNQPQHF 16 TRBV6-1
CATSRAQDRPLHF 13 TRBV15
CASSPDRTLYGYTF 14 TRBV6-5
CASSQGLAGTPLHEQYF 17 TRBV5-1
CASKVQAGPYEQYF 14 TRBV19
CASSSDRDYYEQYF 14 TRBV5-6
CASRAGLAGDTDTQYF 16 TRBV10-1
CASGAGSGQFF 11 TRBV19
CASSPSTQGLTGELFF 16 TRBV18
CASSFPTNTKSYTF 14 TRBV28
CSARLADTQYF 11 TRBV20-1
CASSLAGGTGELFF 14 TRBV6-5
CATTSSITGELFF 13 TRBV10-1
CAIHRDRVVNYGYTF 15 TRBV19
CASSLYGGSGANVLTF 16 TRBV5-1
CASSLFGQGVGETQYF 16 TRBV7-2
CASSSGQTGTDTQYF 15 TRBV19
CASSPLSRGQGNTGELFF 18 TRBV18
CASSFPTGGPPDGGYTF 17 TRBV7-9
CSGTGVNTGELFF 13 TRBV29-1
CASTNPRGLRQPQHF 15 TRBV28
CASSFPAGGRETQYF 15 TRBV7-9
CASSRQGGTGELFF 14 TRBV2
CASSLAGISNSPLHF 15 TRBV5-4
CASSREGQPNSPLHF 15 TRBV27
CASVGNLGAPLQYF 14 TRBV6-5
CASSPQGNYGYTF 13 TRBV18
CASSPLGVRTDTQYF 15 TRBV7-2
CASSPSGYNTGELFF 15 TRBV5-5
CASSYGRNQPQHF 13 TRBV6-5